One and the same sample provided the 8 T cell receptor beta chains below, sequenced in a study of circulating and synovial CD4+ cells in juvenile arthritis. Repertoires were generated with immunoSEQ multiplex PCR, while TCRdb's copy carries only in-frame clones and drops some. The data contain about 32,000 clones, 90% to 95% of them seen just once; the ten biggest clones take up approximately 0.68%. Sequences were obtained from CD4+ T cells from blood. The origin of the receptors is a human donor with juvenile idiopathic arthritis.

The chain combines TRBV27 with TRBJ2-1; 8 bases map to TRBD2. Germline CDR1 is MNHEY and CDR2 is SMNVEV (reference sequence). The CDR3 has 16 amino acids. V lost 5 bases, J lost 7 bases, and 13 bases stayed unmatched. This CDR3 reads CASSPMGAGVRNEQFF. CDR3 nucleotide sequence: TGTGCCAGCAGTCCCATGGGAGCGGGAGTAAGGAATGAGCAGTTCTTC.

The chain carries TRBV19 and TRBJ1-1, with 8 bases matching TRBD1. This CDR3 is 14 amino acids long. Trimming at V came to 4 bases and at J to 7 bases, leaving 8 bases not matched to a gene. Germline-derived CDR1 and CDR2 are LNHDA and SQIVND (reference sequence). Here the CDR3 DNA reads TGTGCCAGTAGTACCCAGACAGGGGACCATGAAGCTTTCTTT. Its translation: CASSTQTGDHEAFF.

This chain links TRBV4-2 with TRBJ2-6; the D gene is possibly TRBD2 (6 bases). Trimming stripped 0 bases from V and 4 bases from J, with 10 bases between. The CDR3 runs to 16 residues. Looked up from germline, CDR1 is LGHNA and CDR2 is YNFKEQ. The CDR3 loop is CASSQDIADGANVLTF. Here the CDR3 DNA reads TGTGCCAGCAGCCAAGATATAGCGGACGGGGCCAACGTCCTGACTTTC.

The chain uses TRBV5-4 and TRBJ1-4; D is unresolved. The CDR3 covers 14 residues. The germline V gene encodes CDR1 SGHNT and CDR2 YYREEE (reference sequence). V gave up 0 bases and J gave up 4 bases, with 7 bases separating them. In nucleotides, the CDR3 is TGTGCCAGCAGCTTGGGGCAGGATAATGAAAAACTGTTTTTT. Translation: CASSLGQDNEKLFF.

The V gene is TRBV27, the J gene TRBJ2-2; D is unresolved. This CDR3 contains 15 residues. Germline V gives CDR1 MNHEY, CDR2 SMNVEV (reference sequence). Trimming took 5 bases from V and 0 from J, leaving 10 bases between them. This CDR3 reads CASSRGAPNTGELFF. The CDR3 DNA follows: TGTGCCAGCAGTCGCGGTGCCCCGAACACCGGGGAGCTGTTTTTT.

The chain uses TRBV10-2 and TRBJ2-2; the D gene is possibly TRBD1 (5 bases). V lost 6 bases to trimming and J lost 3 bases, with 20 bases between them. Germline V gene data show CDR1 as WSHSY and CDR2 as SAAADI. This CDR3 has 17 residues. The CDR3 DNA is TGCGCCAGCAGCTACCTCCCTGGCAGGGTTGACACCGGGGAGCTGTTTTTT. It translates to CASSYLPGRVDTGELFF.

The chain uses TRBV7-2 and TRBJ2-3; D is perhaps TRBD2 (5 bases). V was cut by 2 bases and J by 0 bases, with 9 bases left in between. Germline V gene data show CDR1 as SGHTA and CDR2 as FQGNSA. CDR3 length: 15 residues. CDR3 nucleotides: TGTGCCAGCAGCTTACACGGGGATAGCACAGATACGCAGTATTTT. Translated: CASSLHGDSTDTQYF.

The rearrangement links TRBV7-3 to TRBJ2-1; TRBD2 might be the D (6 bases). Germline-derived CDR1 and CDR2 are SGHTA and FQGTGA. The CDR3 runs to 17 residues. The ends were cut back, 5 bases at V and 0 bases at J, with 17 bases in the middle. Written as DNA, the CDR3 is TGTGCCAGCAGCGCCACGGCGGGGCCCAGCTCCTACAATGAGCAGTTCTTC. Translated, it gives CASSATAGPSSYNEQFF.